This TCR beta chain stems from a study of cytotoxic CD8 clonotypes in ibrutinib-treated CLL (dated by TCRdb to the early 2020s). At the level of the whole study: The cohort was composed of some ten relapsed/refractory and around 14 treatment-naive patients; IGHV unmutated status was identified in under 18 patients. Response samples were taken after a median of about a year on treatment, ranging from about 6 to 36 months. Cryopreserved peripheral blood mononuclear cells were obtained before treatment, at response, and at either sustained remission or disease progression. Longitudinal samples were available for about 30% of the 86 trial participants. Every sample from remission and from progressive disease was obtained while the patients were still on ibrutinib. Partial responses were observed in 24 patients and complete responses in 2; after a median follow-up of 68 months, remission was maintained in 15 or so patients and progression was observed in approximately twelve. On average, each sample yielded hundreds of thousands of productive templates and about 95,000 productive rearrangements. What the work shows at the level of the full study, not this receptor alone: Public clonotypes were rare and either shrank or stayed stable during treatment, and the rise in clonality at ibrutinib response reflected expansion of private clonotypes. At baseline, clonality was higher than in age-matched healthy donors and showed a strong correlation with circulating CD8+ T-cell counts. Sampling times were not matched between sustained-remission and progressing patients, and lymph node repertoires were not studied. Clonality increased at ibrutinib response, stayed stable in sustained remission, and fell back toward baseline at progression.

Trimming takes 5 bases from V and 5 bases from J, and the germline ends sit 7 bases apart. The CDR3 sequence holds 12 residues, the cysteine and phenylalanine included. Only the CDR3 DNA stays, 36 bases, in frame from base 1. CDR1 and CDR2 are read off the germline V gene as SGHNT and YENEEA. On this clone: Its antigen remains unidentified. Nothing much larger sits one base from this clone, and base qualities are not available.

The goal of deep resolution MiSeq sequencing was a depth between 1 in 1 million and 1 in 200,000 T cells, and coverage averaged 10x per clonotype. The immunoSEQ hsTCRB Kit was used to generate TCR beta libraries. In the authors' own workflow: The data were analyzed with ImmunoSEQ Analyzer and ImmunoSEQ Data Assistant, and V, D and J gene assignments followed IMGT definitions. Clonality, which ranges from 0 to 1, was calculated as one minus the normalized Shannon entropy of productive rearrangement frequencies. Public clonotype analysis was restricted to overrepresented clonotypes comprising at least 0.05% of each patient's repertoire. Repertoires from about a dozen age-matched healthy donors in immuneACCESS were used as clonality controls. TCRdb carries this immuneACCESS record with in-frame sequences only. Its versions omit some clonotypes, under half of them owing to an unresolved V gene in the studies checked, with the rest unexplained. Clone size and the V and J calls come from that table; the DNA yielded D and trimming. The sample table records 60,000 or so clones; approximately 57% of these occur just once. The ten largest clones add up to roughly 14% of the sample.

The intended sense of this specimen's time point label: about 11 months on ibrutinib. For TCR beta library preparation, 1.5 to 2 micrograms of genomic DNA was extracted from cryopreserved PBMCs. High-throughput TCR beta sequencing was performed on longitudinal blood samples from CLL patients receiving ibrutinib monotherapy. The patients were enrolled in a single-center, open-label phase 2 trial of ibrutinib monotherapy. The material was PBMCs, obtained after 12 months of ibrutinib treatment. The clonotype originates from a human donor with chronic lymphocytic leukemia. Recombination linked TRBV11-3 to TRBJ1-5; the D gene is not confidently resolved. CDR3 reads: CASSRWDQPQHF. Here is the DNA: TGTGCCAGCAGCCGTTGGGATCAGCCCCAGCATTTT.